One and the same sample provided the 30 T cell receptor beta chains below, sequenced in a study of blood T cell repertoires in COVID-19. The repertoire was sequenced with immunoSEQ multiplex PCR; TCRdb's copy has only in-frame clones and lacks some. This sample yields about 230,000 clones, of which about 79% are seen a single time; around 1.5% belongs to the top ten. Source material: peripheral blood. The origin of the receptors is a woman aged 40 to 50 who had recovered from COVID-19.

This clone was recorded once. J is TRBJ2-2 and V is TRBV20-1, with 7 positions matching TRBD1. Trimming at V came to 3 bases and at J to 7 bases, leaving 14 bases not matched to a gene. This CDR3 region has 16 residues. Germline lookup yields CDR1 DFQATT and CDR2 SNEGSKA (reference sequence). CDR3 sequence (DNA): TGCAGTGCTAGTCGACAGGGTAGGGTGACTGGCGGGGAGCTGTTTTTT. Protein product: CSASRQGRVTGGELFF.

The chain employs TRBV5-6 and TRBJ1-1; 8 nucleotides line up with TRBD1. The CDR3 covers 11 residues. V shed 1 base, J shed 11 bases, and the junction held 1 base outside the gene matches. CDR1 SGHDT and CDR2 YYEEEE come from the germline V gene. The CDR3 coding sequence is TGTGCCAGCAGCTTGCAGGGGGCGGCTTTCTTT. Residues: CASSLQGAAFF.

The chain carries TRBV7-6 and TRBJ2-2; 9 nucleotides agree with TRBD1. The CDR3 consists of 18 residues. Germline V gene lookup returns CDR1 SGHVS and CDR2 FNYEAQ. V was clipped by 1 base and J by 6 bases; unmatched bases: 12. DNA of the CDR3: TGTGCCAGCAGCTTAGTAGGCGCGGGACAGGGATCGGCCGGGGAGCTGTTTTTT. Protein sequence: CASSLVGAGQGSAGELFF.

V usage is TRBV7-9 and J usage is TRBJ1-4, with a possible D match to TRBD1 (5 bases). The germline V gene has CDR1 SEHNR and CDR2 FQNEAQ (reference sequence). Trimming took off 5 bases at V and 8 bases at J, with 15 bases between the two ends. The CDR3 is 14 amino acids. CDR3: CASSIPDKGEKLFF. For the CDR3, the DNA is TGTGCCAGCAGCATACCGGACAAAGGAGAAAAACTGTTTTTT.

The CDR3 DNA follows: TGTGCCAGCAGTGGGGACAGTGGGGTAGGGTTCTTC. Translation: CASSGDSGVGFF. The J gene is TRBJ2-1, the V gene TRBV25-1; TRBD1 matches at 7 bases. Germline-derived CDR1 and CDR2 are MGHDK and SYGVNS. The CDR3 has 12 amino acids. The J segment lost 15 bases and the V segment lost 4 bases, leaving 9 bases of the junction unmatched.

J is TRBJ2-7 and V is TRBV11-2, with 10 bases identical to TRBD2. The J segment lost 3 bases and the V segment lost 1 base, leaving 3 bases of the junction unmatched. CDR3 length equals 15 residues. Germline CDR1 reads SGHAT; CDR2 reads FQNNGV. CDR3 nucleotide sequence: TGTGCCAGCAGCTTAGGGCTAGCGGGGGACTACGAGCAGTACTTC. Its translation: CASSLGLAGDYEQYF.

This chain links TRBV18 with TRBJ2-1; 15 nucleotides match TRBD2. CDR3 length equals 18 residues. Germline loops: CDR1 KGHSH, CDR2 LQKENI. The trim removed 3 bases at V and 2 bases at J, leaving 5 bases unmatched. The CDR3 loop is CASSPRTSGGATYNEQFF. CDR3 DNA: TGTGCCAGCTCACCCCGGACTAGCGGGGGGGCAACCTACAATGAGCAGTTCTTC.

This sequence joins TRBV5-8 and TRBJ2-2; maybe TRBD1 (5 bases). The CDR3 runs to 14 residues. The V end was cut by 3 bases, the J end by 0 bases, with 6 bases between. Germline CDR1 SGHTS, CDR2 YDEGEE. The CDR3 protein is CASSSGSNTGELFF. CDR3 coding DNA: TGTGCCAGCAGCTCAGGGTCGAACACCGGGGAGCTGTTTTTT. Filled out from reference TRBV5-8 and TRBJ2-2, the complete variable domain reads EAGVTQSPTHLIKTRGQQATLRCSPISGHTSVYWYQQALGLGLQFLLWYDEGEERNRGNFPPRFSGRQFPNYSSELNVNALELEDSALYLCASSSGSNTGELFFGEGSRLTVL.

In its sample, this clone was seen once. The chain recombines TRBV7-9 with TRBJ2-7, with D tentatively TRBD1 (5 bases). Germline lookup yields CDR1 SEHNR and CDR2 FQNEAQ (reference sequence). This CDR3 comprises 13 residues. Trimming took off 3 bases at V and 2 bases at J, with 8 bases between the two ends. In DNA, the CDR3 is TGTGCCAGCAGCTTGACAGCTCCCTACGAGCAGTACTTC. It yields the protein CASSLTAPYEQYF.

This clone was seen a single time. V gene TRBV28 combines with J gene TRBJ1-2, with TRBD1 matching over 7 bases. This CDR3 region has 14 residues. Germline V gives CDR1 MDHEN, CDR2 SYDVKM. The V gene end was trimmed by 8 bases and the J gene end by 0 bases; junction bases not matched to a gene: 6. CDR3: CASGTVNANYGYTF. The DNA for the CDR3 is TGTGCCAGCGGGACAGTGAACGCTAACTATGGCTACACCTTC.

The chain recombines TRBV19 with TRBJ2-4; D might be TRBD2 (7 bases). The germline V gene has CDR1 LNHDA and CDR2 SQIVND (reference sequence). The germline V and J ends were trimmed by 3 bases and 5 bases, with 17 bases remaining between them. CDR3 length: 16 amino acids. CDR3 loop: CASSIGAQGGQNIQYF. The CDR3 coding sequence is TGTGCCAGTAGTATTGGGGCACAGGGAGGGCAAAACATTCAGTACTTC.

This clone has just a few counts. V and J are TRBV6-2 or TRBV6-3 and TRBJ1-2; the D is unclear. V lost 2 bases and J 2 bases, leaving 6 bases between the germline ends. The CDR3 is 13 amino acids. The germline gives CDR1 MNHEY, CDR2 SVGEGT. CDR3 protein: CASSYRHNYGYTF. DNA for the CDR3: TGTGCCAGCAGTTACAGACACAACTATGGCTACACCTTC.

J is TRBJ2-5 and V is TRBV27; 7 bases line up with TRBD2. The junction had 10 bases not matched to a gene; V was cut back by 1 base and J by 5 bases. The CDR3 spans 16 residues. Germline V gene data show CDR1 as MNHEY and CDR2 as SMNVEV (reference sequence). The CDR3 nucleotides read TGTGCCAGCAGTTTATTGGGGGGGTACGAGGGGGAGACCCAGTACTTC. Translated: CASSLLGGYEGETQYF.

The chain couples TRBV5-5 to TRBJ2-3; no firm D call. Germline values: CDR1 SGHKS, CDR2 YYEKEE (reference sequence). CDR3 length: 13 residues. V lost 1 base, J lost 5 bases, and 8 bases lay in between. This CDR3 reads CASSLQVLDTQYF. CDR3 bases: TGTGCCAGCAGCTTGCAGGTCTTAGATACGCAGTATTTT.

This clone is a singleton in its sample. The J gene is TRBJ2-7, the V gene TRBV6-5, with 9 nucleotides matching TRBD1. This CDR3 region has 14 residues. Trimming removed 2 bases from V and 4 bases from J; junction bases left unmatched: 3. CDR1 and CDR2 (germline): MNHEY, SVGAGI. CDR3 amino acids: CASSYGTGPYEQYF. The CDR3 DNA reads as TGTGCCAGCAGTTACGGGACAGGGCCTTACGAGCAGTACTTC.

The genes are TRBV5-1 and TRBJ2-2; D unresolved. The CDR3 sequence is 15 residues long. Trimming stripped 4 bases from V and 2 bases from J, with 12 bases between. Germline assignment: CDR1 SGHRS and CDR2 YFSETQ. CDR3 in amino acids: CASSPDPENTGELFF. The DNA of the CDR3 is TGCGCCAGCAGCCCCGATCCAGAAAACACCGGGGAGCTGTTTTTT.

The chain carries TRBV21-1 and TRBJ1-5; the table gives TRBD1 as D, unverified against the DNA. TRBV21-1 is recorded as a pseudogene. The CDR3 consists of 16 residues. The CDR3 sequence: CASSSGDRGSNQPQHF. The CDR3 DNA follows: TGTGCCAGCAGCAGTGGAGACAGGGGCAGCAATCAGCCCCAGCATTTT.

The CDR3 DNA is TGCGCCAGCAGTCAATTCGGGACAGGGGACCAGAAATTTAATCAGCCCCAGCATTTT. Its translation is CASSQFGTGDQKFNQPQHF. This chain uses TRBV23-1 with TRBJ1-5; 10 nucleotides align to TRBD1. TRBV23-1 counts as an open reading frame of uncertain function. The trim removed 1 base at V and 4 bases at J, leaving 13 bases unmatched. The CDR3 extends over 19 amino acids.

The chain links TRBV3-1 (or the pseudogene TRBV3-2) to TRBJ1-1; D unresolved. V was trimmed by 4 bases and J by 1 base, leaving 10 bases between them. The CDR3 is 14 amino acids. Germline V CDR1 and CDR2: LGHDT, YNNKEL (reference sequence). In nucleotides, the CDR3 is TGTGCCAGCAGCCGAGACGCGGGGAACACTGAAGCTTTCTTT. Residues: CASSRDAGNTEAFF.

The chain links TRBV5-5 to TRBJ2-2; TRBD2 aligns across 14 bases. V gave up 4 bases and J gave up 7 bases; unmatched junction bases: 6. The CDR3 extends over 16 amino acids. CDR1 is SGHKS, CDR2 YYEKEE, per germline (reference sequence). The CDR3 here is CASSQTSGGAIGELFF. The CDR3, as DNA: TGTGCCAGCAGCCAGACTAGCGGGGGGGCCATCGGGGAGCTGTTTTTT. Supplemented by reference TRBV5-5 and TRBJ2-2, the full variable domain reads DAGVTQSPTHLIKTRGQQVTLRCSPISGHKSVSWYQQVLGQGPQFIFQYYEKEERGRGNFPDRFSARQFPNYSSELNVNALLLGDSALYLCASSQTSGGAIGELFFGEGSRLTVL.

V usage is TRBV6-6 and J usage is TRBJ1-5; 7 bases map to TRBD1. Germline values: CDR1 MNHNY, CDR2 SVGAGI (reference sequence). The CDR3 is 16 residues long. The junction had 12 bases not matched to a gene; V was cut back by 6 bases and J by 4 bases. The CDR3 is CASSLRQGGFNQPQHF. DNA of the CDR3: TGTGCCAGCAGCCTGAGACAGGGCGGGTTTAATCAGCCCCAGCATTTT.

The chain links TRBV19 to TRBJ1-1, with 10 bases aligning to TRBD1. V gave up 6 bases and J gave up 12 bases; unmatched junction bases: 10. CDR3 length: 13 residues. Germline V gene data show CDR1 as LNHDA and CDR2 as SQIVND (reference sequence). CDR3 loop: CASRARDRGRTFF. CDR3 bases: TGTGCCAGTAGAGCCCGGGACAGGGGTCGAACTTTCTTT.

The chain is built from TRBV11-3 and TRBJ2-7, with 7 bases aligning to TRBD1. The V gene end was trimmed by 2 bases and the J gene end by 4 bases; junction bases not matched to a gene: 8. Germline V gene lookup returns CDR1 SGHNT and CDR2 YENEEA. CDR3 length: 15 residues. Here the CDR3 reads CASSLFPNRGYEQYF. The CDR3 bases are TGTGCCAGCAGCTTATTCCCTAACAGGGGTTACGAGCAGTACTTC. Full variable domain (rest looked up from reference TRBV11-3 and TRBJ2-7): EAGVVQSPRYKIIEKKQPVAFWCNPISGHNTLYWYLQNLGQGPELLIRYENEEAVDDSQLPKDRFSAERLKGVDSTLKIQPAELGDSAVYLCASSLFPNRGYEQYFGPGTRLTVT.

This rearrangement joins TRBV29-1 to TRBJ2-3, with D possibly TRBD1 on 6 matching bases. V was trimmed by 8 bases and J by 10 bases, leaving 31 bases between them. This CDR3 is built from 16 residues. The germline CDR1 and CDR2 sequences are SQVTM and ANQGSEA. As DNA, the CDR3 is TGCAGCCCCCTGGACGAATGGGGCGCAGAGGGGGAGCCGCAGTATTTT. This gives the protein CSPLDEWGAEGEPQYF.

V gene TRBV5-5 combines with J gene TRBJ1-5; D not certain. Deletions cut 4 bases from V and 4 bases from J, with 15 bases between. The germline V gene has CDR1 SGHKS and CDR2 YYEKEE (reference sequence). This CDR3 contains 15 residues. Here the CDR3 reads CASSEATAFNQPQHF. CDR3 sequence (DNA): TGTGCCAGCAGCGAAGCGACCGCGTTTAATCAGCCCCAGCATTTT.

The J gene is TRBJ2-5, the V gene TRBV3-1 (or the pseudogene TRBV3-2), with D unclear. The germline gives CDR1 LGHDT, CDR2 YNNKEL (reference sequence). The CDR3 runs to 16 residues. Trimming took 3 bases from V and 2 from J, leaving 16 bases between them. The DNA for the CDR3 is TGTGCCAGCAGCCATCCGCAAGCCCTTTATCAAGAGACCCAGTACTTC. Amino acid sequence: CASSHPQALYQETQYF.

V usage is TRBV4-1 and J usage is TRBJ2-6, with TRBD1 as a possible D gene (5 bases). The CDR3 length is 15 residues. V shed 6 bases and J shed 0 bases, with 9 bases lying between them. Per the germline V gene, CDR1 is MGHRA and CDR2 is YSYEKL. CDR3 in amino acids: CASRTEDSGANVLTF. CDR3 DNA: TGCGCCAGCAGGACAGAAGACTCTGGGGCCAACGTCCTGACTTTC.

V usage is TRBV14 and J usage is TRBJ2-5, with D possibly matching TRBD1 (5 bases). The CDR3 extends over 16 amino acids. Germline values: CDR1 SGHDN, CDR2 FVKESK. Trimming removed 0 bases at V and 3 bases at J, with 14 bases between. The CDR3 loop reads CASSQDWGRLEETQYF. DNA for the CDR3: TGTGCCAGCAGCCAAGATTGGGGCAGGTTGGAAGAGACCCAGTACTTC.

CDR3 loop: CASSEEASRSEQFF. In DNA form, the CDR3 reads TGTGCCAGCAGTGAGGAGGCTAGCAGGAGTGAGCAGTTCTTC. The chain joins TRBV2 to TRBJ2-1, with D tentatively TRBD2 (5 bases). There are 14 residues in the CDR3. Trimming shortened V by 3 bases and J by 9 bases, and 15 bases separated the two germline ends. Germline CDR1 reads SNHLY; CDR2 reads FYNNEI.

V is TRBV6-2 or TRBV6-3 and J is TRBJ2-4, with 7 bases fitting TRBD2. With V trimmed by 0 bases and J by 3 bases, 8 bases remained unmatched. Germline V gene data show CDR1 as MNHEY and CDR2 as SVGEGT. CDR3 length: 17 residues. CDR3 sequence reads: CASSYSVASSGKNIQYF. In DNA form, the CDR3 reads TGTGCCAGCAGTTACTCGGTTGCGTCTAGCGGCAAAAACATTCAGTACTTC.